This TCR beta chain was identified in a study of CD8 T cells in ankylosing spondylitis (dated by TCRdb to 2015 to 2018). Notes on the research overall: T cell receptor beta repertoires were profiled in healthy donors and ankylosing spondylitis patients so that disease-linked TCR variants could be found. The full study cohort was made up of over 20 ankylosing spondylitis patients and 108 healthy donors. Peripheral blood was sampled, and synovial fluid was additionally collected from ankylosing spondylitis patients.

This clonotype has ten or more counts. No cognate antigen has been identified for it. Per-nucleotide qualities are absent, and no much larger clonotype sits a single base away. Spanning cysteine to phenylalanine, the CDR3 consists of 15 amino acids. The entry retains the CDR3 DNA only, 45 bases that are in frame from base 1. V sheds 6 bases and J sheds 3 bases, leaving 15 bases between their ends. The germline V gene supplies CDR1 MNHEY and CDR2 SVGEGT. Study-level results and caveats: Significant enrichment of the disease-linked clones was reported in matched synovial fluid samples from ankylosing spondylitis patients. A TCR beta motif made up of eight or nine highly homologous amino acid variants appeared to be characteristic of blood from ankylosing spondylitis patients. In peripheral blood, the disease-linked clones were found at relatively low frequencies and had a CD8+ phenotype. Some motif variants had previously been reported in the synovial fluid and blood of reactive arthritis patients, which suggests shared mechanisms of disease initiation.

The reads were generated on an Illumina HiSeq 2500. Quantitative 5'-RACE with molecular barcodes was used to prepare TCR beta libraries. Per the source publication's procedure: A new computational method based on a probabilistic model of VDJ rearrangement was used to identify disease-linked TCR variants. The raw public data were reprocessed by TCRdb itself: fastp quality trimming at Q25, MiXCR clonotype calling, in-frame beta chains only. All rows with the same CDR3 protein become a single entry with the most common DNA and genes. TCRdb assigned the V and J calls; the authors' analysis was not used. The sample table contains 500,000 to 650,000 distinct CDR3 sequences; only one count was recorded for approximately 5.3% of them. 3% to 4% of the sample comes from the top ten.

The sequence is built from TRBV6-2 or TRBV6-3 and TRBJ2-1; a weak D assignment points to TRBD2 (6 bases agree). This clonotype originated in a male donor with ankylosing spondylitis. Sequencing was done on a sample of blood, either unsorted or a sorted T cell fraction (not recorded which). The nucleotides are TGTGCCAGCAGCTGGGGGACTCCAAGCTACAATGAGCAGTTCTTC. Its amino acids are CASSWGTPSYNEQFF.